This T cell receptor (beta chain) was recorded in a study of T cell responses to AZD1222 COVID-19 vaccine. Study context: Second doses at about 4 or about 12 weeks were pooled. General observations from the study: Per reports, nearly half of all spike-specific TCRs target regions that are unmutated in variants. Only 5 or 6 people who got AZD1222 tested seropositive at baseline. Spike-spanning, vaccine-associated CD4 TCRs were dominant at 160-218 and 743-854.

Regarding this clone: What it recognizes is unknown.

Only in-frame clones appear in the TCRdb table, and some are missing; sequencing was by immunoSEQ multiplex PCR. The sample lists approximately 150,000 clones; under 95% were seen once. The CDR3 totals 15 residues. Germline V gives CDR1 SGDLS, CDR2 YYNGEE. V lost 4 bases, J lost 10 bases, and 7 bases stayed unmatched. The chain is built from TRBV9 and TRBJ1-6; 11 nucleotides line up with TRBD1. This clonotype was obtained from an adult in good health. Sequencing used peripheral blood, obtained on day 0 of AZD1222 vaccination. The CDR3 DNA reads as TGTGCCAGCAGCTCGGACAGGGGGCTAAAGTCACCCCTCCACTTT. Protein sequence: CASSSDRGLKSPLHF.